Shown below are 15 T cell receptor beta chains from a single sample sequenced in a study of blood T cell repertoires in COVID-19. Using immunoSEQ multiplex PCR, the repertoire was profiled, and TCRdb retains in-frame clones only, with some absent. Here the sample spans under 300,000 clones, 70% to 90% being singletons. The sequenced sample consisted of peripheral blood. All receptors come from a woman aged 70 to 79 with acute or convalescent COVID-19.

The rearrangement uses TRBV19 and TRBJ1-2; D gene unclear. CDR3 length: 11 residues. V was cut by 3 bases and J by 8 bases, with 7 bases left in between. Germline CDR1 and CDR2: LNHDA and SQIVND (reference sequence). Written as DNA, the CDR3 is TGTGCCAGTAGTATGCGGGGAGGCTACACCTTC. As protein: CASSMRGGYTF.

This chain joins TRBV6-5 and TRBJ1-6; D might be TRBD1 (5 bases). The CDR3 totals 15 residues. With 6 bases removed from V and 8 bases from J, the gap between germline ends came to 17 bases. Germline V lookup: CDR1 MNHEY, CDR2 SVGAGI. CDR3 in amino acids: CASRGAGRVYSPLHF. The CDR3 coding sequence is TGTGCCAGCAGGGGCGCGGGACGGGTATATTCACCCCTCCACTTT.

The V call is TRBV20-1, the J call TRBJ1-2; 9 bases align to TRBD1. CDR3 length: 15 amino acids. Per germline, CDR1 DFQATT and CDR2 SNEGSKA (reference sequence). V trimming: 3 bases; J trimming: 8 bases; junction bases outside the gene matches: 13. The CDR3 region has the DNA TGCAGTGCTAGTCGACAGGGGGGTTTTGGAGGGGGCTACACCTTC. Amino acid sequence: CSASRQGGFGGGYTF.

The rearrangement joins TRBV6-5 to TRBJ1-2; TRBD1 might be the D (5 bases). This CDR3 has 16 residues. Germline V gives CDR1 MNHEY, CDR2 SVGAGI. Trimming took 0 bases from V and 4 from J, leaving 15 bases between them. The CDR3 nucleotides are TGTGCCAGCAGTTACTCTGCCAGGGTGCGCGGCTATGGCTACACCTTC. The encoded protein is CASSYSARVRGYGYTF.

Many counts were recorded for this clone. CDR3 sequence: CASSQTGGYSGANVLTF. The CDR3 DNA follows: TGTGCCAGCAGTCAGACAGGCGGCTACTCTGGGGCCAACGTCCTGACTTTC. V gene TRBV6-2 or TRBV6-3 combines with J gene TRBJ2-6; D is possibly TRBD1 (6 bases). The CDR3 loop spans 17 amino acids. The ends were cut back, 5 bases at V and 0 bases at J, with 14 bases in the middle. Looked up from germline, CDR1 is MNHEY and CDR2 is SVGEGT.

With regard to this clone: Within the sample, other DNA sequences also encode this same CDR3. V gene TRBV9 combines with J gene TRBJ1-1; D uncertain. The germline gives CDR1 SGDLS, CDR2 YYNGEE. Trimming cost V 0 bases and J 4 bases, with 7 bases left between them. There are 13 residues in the CDR3. In DNA form, the CDR3 reads TGTGCCAGCAGCGTAGCGAGTGGCACTGAAGCTTTCTTT. Translating gives CASSVASGTEAFF.

The genes are TRBV6-5 and TRBJ1-1; D may be TRBD1 (5 bases). Trimming removed 5 bases from V and 2 bases from J, with 12 bases in between. This CDR3 is 14 amino acids long. CDR1 and CDR2 from the germline V gene are MNHEY and SVGAGI. CDR3 nucleotides: TGTGCCAGCAGTCCCCGGACAAGCAACACTGAAGCTTTCTTT. It is translated as CASSPRTSNTEAFF.

This chain uses TRBV11-2 with TRBJ2-4, with 7 bases lining up with TRBD1. Germline CDR1 and CDR2: SGHAT and FQNNGV. V was pared by 4 bases and J by 6 bases, with 6 bases of the junction left unmatched. The CDR3 runs 14 residues. The CDR3 spells CASSSPRQGNIQYF. Written as DNA, the CDR3 is TGTGCCAGCAGCTCGCCCCGACAGGGAAACATTCAGTACTTC.

V is TRBV3-1 (or the pseudogene TRBV3-2) and J is TRBJ1-2; 10 bases line up with TRBD1. Per the germline V gene, CDR1 is LGHDT and CDR2 is YNNKEL (reference sequence). The length of the CDR3 is 15 residues. V lost 0 bases to trimming and J lost 8 bases; unmatched junction nucleotides: 6. CDR3 loop: CASSQELETGGGYTF. CDR3 coding DNA: TGTGCCAGCAGCCAAGAACTGGAGACAGGGGGCGGCTACACCTTC.

This rearrangement joins TRBV7-9 to TRBJ2-3; 14 bases match TRBD2. Germline loops: CDR1 SEHNR, CDR2 FQNEAQ (reference sequence). After removal of 6 bases from V and 0 bases from J, the junction contained 8 bases not matched to a gene. There are 18 residues in the CDR3. The CDR3 coding sequence is TGTGCCAGCAGGGCTGGGACTAGCGGGGGCAAAAGCACAGATACGCAGTATTTT. Translating it yields CASRAGTSGGKSTDTQYF. Drawing the rest from reference TRBV7-9 and TRBJ2-3, the complete variable domain is DTGVSQNPRHKITKRGQNVTFRCDPISEHNRLYWYRQTLGQGPEFLTYFQNEAQLEKSRLLSDRFSAERPKGSFSTLEIQRTEQGDSAMYLCASRAGTSGGKSTDTQYFGPGTRLTVL.

The chain employs TRBV6-6 and TRBJ2-7, with D perhaps TRBD2 (5 bases). The CDR3 extends over 15 amino acids. The V gene lost 0 bases and the J gene lost 4 bases, with 13 bases spanning the gap. CDR1 and CDR2 (germline): MNHNY, SVGAGI (reference sequence). In DNA form, the CDR3 reads TGTGCCAGCAGTTACTCTGCTAGCCGACCGTACGAGCAGTACTTC. Amino acid sequence: CASSYSASRPYEQYF.

The chain is built from TRBV18 and TRBJ1-3, with no clear D. Germline values: CDR1 KGHSH, CDR2 LQKENI. This CDR3 is 15 amino acids long. The germline V and J ends were trimmed by 4 bases and 7 bases, with 17 bases remaining between them. This chain's CDR3 is CASSHSGKGENTIYF. CDR3 bases: TGTGCCAGCTCACATAGCGGAAAGGGAGAGAACACCATATATTTT.

The chain links TRBV6-6 to TRBJ2-6, with 7 bases lining up with TRBD1. CDR1 MNHNY and CDR2 SVGAGI come from the germline V gene (reference sequence). The CDR3 is made up of 14 amino acids. Germline trimming cut 5 bases from V and 9 bases from J; bases unmatched to any gene: 7. CDR3 loop: CASSPARDSNVLTF. CDR3 sequence (DNA): TGTGCCAGCAGTCCCGCCCGGGACAGCAACGTCCTGACTTTC.

The J gene is TRBJ1-1, the V gene TRBV27; perhaps TRBD1 as D (5 bases). The CDR3 covers 14 residues. Germline CDR1 reads MNHEY; CDR2 reads SMNVEV (reference sequence). Between the trimmed V and J ends, which lost 3 bases and 0 bases, there was a span of 8 bases. The chain's CDR3 is CASSFGGMNTEAFF. The CDR3 DNA follows: TGTGCCAGCAGTTTTGGGGGGATGAACACTGAAGCTTTCTTT.

This chain connects TRBV3-1 (or the pseudogene TRBV3-2) to TRBJ2-1; maybe TRBD2 (5 bases). CDR1 is LGHDT, CDR2 YNNKEL, per germline (reference sequence). The CDR3 has 16 residues. Trimming cost V 6 bases and J 2 bases, with 17 bases left between them. The CDR3 coding sequence is TGTGCCAGCAGGCCTCGACCAGCGGCCCCCTACAATGAGCAGTTCTTC. Protein: CASRPRPAAPYNEQFF.